These 7 T cell receptor beta chains were all obtained from the same sample, sequenced in a study of shared clonotypes between healthy human individuals. Clones were sequenced by immunoSEQ multiplex PCR, and TCRdb holds only the in-frame ones, with some missing. The profile covers approximately 710,000 clones, with about 92% appearing a single time and roughly 36% taken by the ten largest. The specimen sequenced was memory CD8+ T cells from PBMCs. Subset here: CD45RO+ cells pooled with CCR7-negative TemRA cells. These TCRs come from a man between 18 and 29 years old in good health. Some clones in this sample may be carry-over from other donors' samples.

This clone was recorded once. The chain links TRBV6-5 to TRBJ2-7; TRBD2 agrees at 10 bases. V gave up 5 bases and J gave up 4 bases; unmatched junction bases: 8. This CDR3 has 15 amino acids. Germline V gene data show CDR1 as MNHEY and CDR2 as SVGAGI. The CDR3 DNA is TGTGCCAGCAGTCTCTCCGGGACTAGCGTATACGAGCAGTACTTC. Protein product: CASSLSGTSVYEQYF.

The gene calls are TRBV19 and TRBJ2-3, with D possibly being TRBD2 (5 bases). With 7 bases removed from V and 2 bases from J, the gap between germline ends came to 16 bases. Germline V gene sequence: CDR1 LNHDA, CDR2 SQIVND (reference sequence). The length of the CDR3 is 15 residues. CDR3 residues: CASTSREGYTDTQYF. As DNA, the CDR3 is TGTGCCAGTACTTCCCGGGAAGGGTACACAGATACGCAGTATTTT.

This clone was counted a single time. The V gene is TRBV9, the J gene TRBJ1-2; the match to TRBD1 covers 7 bases. The germline V gene encodes CDR1 SGDLS and CDR2 YYNGEE. This CDR3 region has 16 residues. Trimming took 4 bases from V and 0 from J; bases not matched to a gene: 9. CDR3 nucleotides: TGTGCCAGCAGCCCTGGGACAGTCCAAGCTAACTATGGCTACACCTTC. Its translation: CASSPGTVQANYGYTF.

This chain uses TRBV27 with TRBJ1-2, with D possibly matching TRBD1 (6 bases). V lost 10 bases, J lost 3 bases, and 21 bases lay in between. This CDR3 is 15 amino acids long. In germline, CDR1 is MNHEY, CDR2 SMNVEV (reference sequence). The CDR3 is CATGPSRDTYYGYTF. The CDR3 DNA reads as TGTGCCACCGGCCCCAGCCGGGACACTTACTATGGCTACACCTTC.

Remarks on this clone: This same CDR3 is encoded by further DNA sequences in the sample. The rearrangement links TRBV7-9 to TRBJ2-7, with D uncertain. Trimming left V 2 bases short and J 3 bases short, with 8 bases between. Germline V lookup: CDR1 SEHNR, CDR2 FQNEAQ (reference sequence). The CDR3 spans 13 residues. The CDR3 protein is CASSLSSSYEQYF. The CDR3, as DNA: TGTGCCAGCAGCTTAAGTTCCAGCTACGAGCAGTACTTC. The whole variable domain, remainder taken from reference TRBV7-9 and TRBJ2-7, is DTGVSQNPRHKITKRGQNVTFRCDPISEHNRLYWYRQTLGQGPEFLTYFQNEAQLEKSRLLSDRFSAERPKGSFSTLEIQRTEQGDSAMYLCASSLSSSYEQYFGPGTRLTVT.

This clone appeared once. The V call is TRBV27, the J call TRBJ2-1, with D possibly being TRBD2 (6 bases). CDR1 and CDR2 from the germline V gene are MNHEY and SMNVEV (reference sequence). The CDR3 has 16 residues. V dropped 8 bases and J dropped 4 bases, with 21 bases sitting between them. The CDR3 region has the DNA TGTGCCAGCTTTCATTGGTCGGGAGTTCGGTACAATGAGCAGTTCTTC. Protein product: CASFHWSGVRYNEQFF.

The gene calls are TRBV14 and TRBJ1-5; no clear D. The CDR3 consists of 14 residues. V lost 0 bases to trimming and J lost 9 bases, with 12 bases between them. CDR1 and CDR2 (germline): SGHDN, FVKESK. The CDR3 DNA follows: TGTGCCAGCAGCCAAGAATCCGACGATGGGCCCCAGCATTTT. Translation: CASSQESDDGPQHF.